This T cell receptor (beta chain) derives from a study of technical replicates of blood from a few donors. This clone was detected a few times. The CDR3 sequence is 14 residues long. The trim removed 0 bases at V and 6 bases at J, leaving 5 bases unmatched. Germline V gives CDR1 SGDLS, CDR2 YYNGEE. The repertoire was sequenced with immunoSEQ multiplex PCR; TCRdb's copy has only in-frame clones and lacks some. There are about 60,000 clones in the sample; around nine tenths occur only once, and about 5.5% lies in the top ten. The rearrangement links TRBV9 to TRBJ2-7; TRBD2 matches 8 bases. Sequenced input: PBMCs. This clonotype was sampled from a human donor in good health. Some clones in this sample may be carry-over from other donors' samples. For the CDR3, the DNA is TGTGCCAGCAGCGTAGTTAGCGGGGAGGGCGAGCAGTACTTC. Its translation is CASSVVSGEGEQYF. The full variable domain, rest sourced from reference TRBV9 and TRBJ2-7, is DSGVTQTPKHLITATGQRVTLRCSPRSGDLSVYWYQQSLDQGLQFLIQYYNGEERAKGNILERFSAQQFPDLHSELNLSSLELGDSALYFCASSVVSGEGEQYFGPGTRLTVT.